This T cell receptor beta chain was retrieved from a study of tumor and adjacent non-tumor tissue in lung cancer. No cell sorting was done before RNA was extracted from the tissue. This clonotype was found a few times. The conserved closing phenylalanine or tryptophan is absent in this CDR3, likely reflecting a read error. A modified ARM-PCR protocol with three rounds of nested PCR amplified TCRbeta. Each CDR3 protein is one row after TCRdb ran MiXCR on the multiplex PCR reads. This sample has about 75,000 distinct CDR3 sequences, with around 77% found just once. With 3 bases clipped from V and 2 bases from J, the junction kept 4 bases outside the gene matches. The CDR3 loop spans 15 amino acids. Germline-derived CDR1 and CDR2 are SGHAT and FQNNGV.

V and J are TRBV11-2 and TRBJ2-3; 8 bases map to TRBD1. Sequenced input: lung tumor tissue. The TCR sequence derives from a woman aged 45-65 years with non-small cell lung cancer. CDR3 sequence reads: CASSFGTGHTDTQYS. As DNA, the CDR3 is TGTGCCAGCAGCTTTGGGACAGGACACACAGATACGCAGTATTCT.